The T cell receptor beta chain under discussion was sequenced for a study of T cell clones after liver transplantation. Study-level information: Three of eight recipients were HCV-positive; others had non-autoimmune, non-viral indications. Standard immunosuppression, with no induction, continued until 12-24 months after transplant. Study-wide points: Compared with third party-reactive sequences, donor-reactive ones declined more, independent of withdrawal success. Graft donor-reactive T cells may have migrated into the graft rather than being deleted.

About this clone: Antigen unknown.

The germline CDR1 and CDR2 sequences are SNHLY and FYNNEI. This CDR3 contains 13 residues. V lost 6 bases, J lost 9 bases, and 15 bases lay in between. The protocol was immunoSEQ multiplex PCR, while the TCRdb copy is restricted to in-frame clones and leaves out a portion. In the table there are fewer than 85,000 clones, about four fifths of which are singletons. This TCR came from a human patient who received a liver transplant. Some T cells may be supplied by the graft donor. The gene calls are TRBV2 and TRBJ2-1; D may correspond to TRBD1 or TRBD2 (5 bases each). The sample here was CD4+ T cells from blood, taken 12 months after liver transplant. The chain's CDR3 is CASSGTLRLEQFF. The CDR3 DNA follows: TGTGCCAGCAGCGGGACCCTTAGGCTTGAGCAGTTCTTC. The full variable domain, rest sourced from reference TRBV2 and TRBJ2-1, is EPEVTQTPSHQVTQMGQEVILRCVPISNHLYFYWYRQILGQKVEFLVSFYNNEISEKSEIFDDQFSVERPDGSNFTLKIRSTKLEDSAMYFCASSGTLRLEQFFGPGTRLTVL.